The clone carrying this TCR beta chain was counted only a few times. Its antigen is currently unknown. The CDR3 consists of 16 residues. From germline, CDR1 is SGHRS and CDR2 YFSETQ. Losses at the gene ends were 4 bases for V and 2 bases for J; bases not matched to a gene: 5. The time point: newly diagnosed GD, antithyroid drugs for less than 3 months. Making the TCR library involved RNA that had been extracted from PBMCs. Building of the TCR beta libraries involved iRepertoire HTBI primers and Arm-PCR of CDR3 regions. TCRdb re-analysed the multiplex PCR reads in MiXCR, keeping a single row per CDR3 protein. Of around 320,000 distinct CDR3 sequences in the sample, around 17% were seen once. These data are taken from a study of regulatory T cells in long-lasting Graves disease. Across the study: Antithyroid drug exposure in newly diagnosed Graves' patients had lasted under 3 months.

Whole-study findings and limits: Lower TCR diversity was seen in persistent Graves' patients than in newly diagnosed ones.

These records were also assigned to another study, of T cells in Graves' hyperthyroidism and ophthalmopathy.

This TCR came from a man aged 35 to 55 with Graves disease. This chain links TRBV5-1 with TRBJ2-1, with TRBD2 matching over 11 bases. This material consisted of peripheral blood mononuclear cells (PBMCs), taken at new diagnosis, from a patient treated with antithyroid drugs. DNA of the CDR3: TGCGCCAGCAGCACACTAGCGGGGGCGACCTACAATGAGCAGTTCTTC. Residues: CASSTLAGATYNEQFF.